These 26 T cell receptor beta chains came from one sample sequenced in a study of vaccination and CD4 T cells after COVID-19. Described treatment: roughly 11-day PBMC culture with coronavirus spike peptide pools or control peptides (ViraFEST assay). No antigen is known for these receptors. Cultured CD4+ T cell DNA underwent sequencing with the Oncomine TCR Beta short-read assay. TCRdb re-derived calls from the PCR reads in MiXCR, one entry per CDR3 protein. The sample has approximately 21,000 distinct CDR3 sequences, 67% seen once; the top ten hold about 8.3%. The sequenced sample was CD4+ T cells from blood, cultured in vitro. The receptor set was obtained from a human donor who had recovered from COVID-19.

A few counts support this clonotype. The chain joins TRBV10-3 to TRBJ1-5; D is unclear. Germline V CDR1 and CDR2: ENHRY, SYGVKD. This CDR3 is 14 amino acids long. Trimming removed 1 base from V and 4 bases from J, with 8 bases in between. CDR3 DNA: TGTGCCATCAGTGAGTTGAGCCAGAATCAGCCCCAGCATTTT. It yields the protein CAISELSQNQPQHF.

Here the CDR3 DNA reads TGTGCCAGCAGTTCTCCCCGGGACACCATGAACACTGAAGCTTTCTTT. It yields the protein CASSSPRDTMNTEAFF. The V call is TRBV6-5, the J call TRBJ1-1; a possible D gene is TRBD1 (6 bases). The CDR3 contains 16 residues. V dropped 4 bases and J dropped 0 bases, with 15 bases sitting between them. CDR1 and CDR2 from the germline V gene are MNHEY and SVGAGI.

The genes are TRBV20-1 and TRBJ1-2, with D unresolved. The V gene lost 2 bases and the J gene lost 2 bases, with 15 bases spanning the gap. The CDR3 length is 15 residues. The V gene's germline CDR1 is DFQATT and CDR2 SNEGSKA (reference sequence). The CDR3 nucleotides read TGCAGTGCTAGAACAACCGGCCGACCAAACTATGGCTACACCTTC. Translated, it gives CSARTTGRPNYGYTF.

The chain combines TRBV6-4 with TRBJ1-2, with 7 bases matching TRBD1. The CDR3 sequence is 14 residues long. Germline loops: CDR1 MRHNA, CDR2 SNTAGT. With 6 bases clipped from V and 3 bases from J, the junction kept 7 bases outside the gene matches. In DNA, the CDR3 is TGTGCCAGCAGAAACCGGACAGGCGACTATGGCTACACCTTC. It codes for CASRNRTGDYGYTF.

This clonotype was seen a handful of times. J is TRBJ1-6 and V is TRBV7-2, with D possibly TRBD1 on 5 matching bases. Trimming cost V 3 bases and J 1 base, with 7 bases left between them. The CDR3 spans 15 residues. Germline CDR1 reads SGHTA; CDR2 reads FQGNSA. The CDR3 coding sequence is TGTGCCAGCAGCTTCCAGGGATCCTATAATTCACCCCTCCACTTT. Its translation is CASSFQGSYNSPLHF. Looking up the rest from reference TRBV7-2 and TRBJ1-6 gives the full variable domain: GAGVSQSPSNKVTEKGKDVELRCDPISGHTALYWYRQSLGQGLEFLIYFQGNSAPDKSGLPSDRFSAERTGGSVSTLTIQRTQQEDSAVYLCASSFQGSYNSPLHFGNGTRLTVT.

The genes are TRBV6-5 and TRBJ2-7; D possibly corresponds to TRBD2 (5 bases). The CDR3 loop spans 13 amino acids. Germline CDR1 MNHEY, CDR2 SVGAGI. The V end was cut by 2 bases, the J end by 9 bases, with 14 bases between. The CDR3 spells CASSYQANEGQYF. As DNA, the CDR3 is TGTGCCAGCAGTTACCAAGCCAACGAGGGGCAGTACTTC.

This CDR3 reads CSAKGQDSSYEQYF. The DNA of the CDR3 is TGCAGTGCCAAGGGCCAGGACAGCTCCTACGAGCAGTACTTC. The rearrangement joins TRBV20-1 to TRBJ2-7, with a weak D call TRBD1 (6 bases). The germline V gene encodes CDR1 DFQATT and CDR2 SNEGSKA (reference sequence). V was shortened by 6 bases and J by 0 bases, with 15 bases between the two germline ends. The CDR3 consists of 14 residues.

This chain links TRBV5-1 with TRBJ1-1, with 7 bases that match TRBD1. Germline V lookup: CDR1 SGHRS, CDR2 YFSETQ. This CDR3 spans 16 amino acids. Unmatched junction bases numbered 8, after V lost 0 bases and J lost 3 bases. CDR3 sequence: CASSLAVQGPDTEAFF. CDR3 nucleotide sequence: TGCGCCAGCAGCTTGGCCGTACAGGGGCCTGACACTGAAGCTTTCTTT. The full variable domain, its missing parts supplied by reference TRBV5-1 and TRBJ1-1, is KAGVTQTPRYLIKTRGQQVTLSCSPISGHRSVSWYQQTPGQGLQFLFEYFSETQRNKGNFPGRFSGRQFSNSRSEMNVSTLELGDSALYLCASSLAVQGPDTEAFFGQGTRLTVV.

The chain employs TRBV6-2 or TRBV6-3 and TRBJ2-2; D is ambiguous. The CDR3 spans 15 residues. Germline V gene sequence: CDR1 MNHEY, CDR2 SVGEGT. Deletions cut 0 bases from V and 3 bases from J, with 8 bases between. The CDR3 sequence is CASSYSYFDTGELFF. The CDR3 coding sequence is TGTGCCAGCAGTTACTCGTATTTTGACACCGGGGAGCTGTTTTTT.

This clonotype has only a few counts. The chain recombines TRBV28 with TRBJ2-5; D is uncertain. The CDR3 loop spans 13 amino acids. V was clipped by 2 bases and J by 5 bases, with 9 bases between them. Looked up from germline, CDR1 is MDHEN and CDR2 is SYDVKM. CDR3 DNA: TGTGCCAGCAGTTTAGGTGTTCCGGAGACCCAGTACTTC. Its translation: CASSLGVPETQYF.

The J gene is TRBJ2-5, the V gene TRBV7-9; the D gene is possibly TRBD2 (5 bases). The ends were cut back, 5 bases at V and 5 bases at J, with 21 bases in the middle. The germline CDR1 and CDR2 sequences are SEHNR and FQNEAQ (reference sequence). This CDR3 contains 16 residues. The CDR3 DNA sequence: TGTGCCAGCAGCCCCCCCGGGCTAGCAGGATCGGAGACCCAGTACTTC. Amino acids: CASSPPGLAGSETQYF.

The CDR3 protein is CASSFTGLRPGYTF. CDR3 nucleotides: TGTGCCAGCAGTTTCACAGGGTTGCGACCTGGCTACACCTTC. The chain carries TRBV6-5 and TRBJ1-2; D perhaps matches TRBD1 (6 bases). The length of the CDR3 is 14 residues. Germline V lookup: CDR1 MNHEY, CDR2 SVGAGI. V was pared by 4 bases and J by 7 bases, with 16 bases between.

The V and J genes are TRBV6-1 and TRBJ1-5; D is undetermined. The V end was cut by 6 bases, the J end by 0 bases, with 9 bases between. This CDR3 is built from 14 residues. Germline V gene lookup returns CDR1 MNHNS and CDR2 SASEGT. The CDR3 spells CASRNAHSNQPQHF. The DNA for the CDR3 is TGTGCCAGCAGAAACGCCCATAGCAATCAGCCCCAGCATTTT.

The chain has TRBV28 and TRBJ1-1; no clear D. Germline assignment: CDR1 MDHEN and CDR2 SYDVKM. This CDR3 has 13 residues. Trimming removed 8 bases at V and 5 bases at J, with 15 bases between. In nucleotides, the CDR3 is TGTGCCAGCTGCCCGGTTCGGGGTACTGAAGCTTTCTTT. Protein sequence: CASCPVRGTEAFF.

The chain couples TRBV7-6 to TRBJ2-7, with a weak D call TRBD2 (6 bases). CDR1 is SGHVS and CDR2 is FNYEAQ in the germline V gene. The CDR3 contains 16 residues. The V and J ends lost 0 bases and 2 bases respectively, with 14 bases between them. The CDR3 DNA follows: TGTGCCAGCAGCTTAGCGGTGGGTAGCGGAACCTACGAGCAGTACTTC. Translating it yields CASSLAVGSGTYEQYF. The variable domain in full, with the rest retrieved from reference TRBV7-6 and TRBJ2-7, is GAGVSQSPRYKVTKRGQDVALRCDPISGHVSLYWYRQALGQGPEFLTYFNYEAQQDKSGLPNDRFSAERPEGSISTLTIQRTEQRDSAMYRCASSLAVGSGTYEQYFGPGTRLTVT.

The chain carries TRBV20-1 and TRBJ1-4; TRBD1 is a possible D gene (6 bases). The CDR3 extends over 14 amino acids. The ends were cut back, 6 bases at V and 7 bases at J, with 18 bases in the middle. CDR1 DFQATT and CDR2 SNEGSKA come from the germline V gene (reference sequence). CDR3 amino acids: CSAVKGTGTEKLFF. The CDR3 DNA follows: TGCAGTGCCGTTAAGGGAACAGGGACTGAAAAACTGTTTTTT.

By share, this clonotype counts as medium-sized. This rearrangement joins TRBV20-1 to TRBJ1-2; TRBD1 might be the D (6 bases). The V end was cut by 5 bases, the J end by 4 bases, with 8 bases between. The CDR3 consists of 11 residues. In germline, CDR1 is DFQATT, CDR2 SNEGSKA (reference sequence). CDR3 protein: CSAPGVYGYTF. CDR3 DNA: TGCAGTGCTCCAGGGGTCTATGGCTACACCTTC.

V and J are TRBV7-3 and TRBJ2-1; D might be TRBD1 (5 bases). The CDR3 loop spans 13 amino acids. Germline CDR1 SGHTA, CDR2 FQGTGA. Deletions cut 1 base from V and 8 bases from J, with 9 bases between. This chain's CDR3 is CASSLISGYEQFF. The CDR3 nucleotides are TGTGCCAGCAGCTTAATATCAGGGTATGAGCAGTTCTTC.

The rearrangement uses TRBV2 and TRBJ1-2; TRBD1 matches 9 bases. Trimming cost V 8 bases and J 7 bases; bases outside gene matches: 11. The CDR3 is made up of 14 amino acids. CDR1 and CDR2 (germline): SNHLY, FYNNEI. The CDR3 nucleotides read TGTGCCAGCGGGGGACAGGGCCTTCTTGCTGGCTACACCTTC. It codes for CASGGQGLLAGYTF. Full variable domain (missing parts from reference TRBV2 and TRBJ1-2): EPEVTQTPSHQVTQMGQEVILRCVPISNHLYFYWYRQILGQKVEFLVSFYNNEISEKSEIFDDQFSVERPDGSNFTLKIRSTKLEDSAMYFCASGGQGLLAGYTFGSGTRLTVV.

This rearrangement joins TRBV6-1 to TRBJ1-1; TRBD1 is a possible D gene (5 bases). Germline V gives CDR1 MNHNS, CDR2 SASEGT. The CDR3 contains 11 residues. V gave up 7 bases and J gave up 7 bases, with 10 bases separating them. CDR3 DNA sequence: TGTGCCAGCAAGGCTCAGGGTGAAGCTTTCTTT. Its translation: CASKAQGEAFF.

This chain joins TRBV4-3 and TRBJ1-2, with 8 bases matching TRBD1. The CDR3 loop spans 14 amino acids. V lost 3 bases and J lost 3; bases outside the gene matches: 3. CDR1 is LGHNA, CDR2 YSLEER, per germline. CDR3 DNA sequence: TGCGCCAGCAGCCAGCCACAGGGGGACTATGGCTACACCTTC. Its translation is CASSQPQGDYGYTF.

V gene TRBV6-1 combines with J gene TRBJ2-2; 10 positions agree with TRBD2. Trimming at V came to 6 bases and at J to 4 bases, leaving 8 bases not matched to a gene. The germline gives CDR1 MNHNS, CDR2 SASEGT. This CDR3 has 16 amino acids. The CDR3 protein is CASRTGLAMSTGELFF. CDR3 bases: TGTGCCAGCAGAACGGGACTAGCGATGAGCACCGGGGAGCTGTTTTTT.

This sequence joins TRBV12-3 or TRBV12-4 and TRBJ1-5; D remains ambiguous. The CDR3 consists of 14 residues. Trimming shortened V by 8 bases and J by 7 bases, and 18 bases separated the two germline ends. This chain's CDR3 is CASRVGGVAQPQHF. The CDR3 coding sequence is TGTGCCAGCCGGGTAGGTGGGGTTGCGCAGCCCCAGCATTTT.

The V call is TRBV6-1, the J call TRBJ1-6; 10 bases agree with TRBD1. This CDR3 has 16 residues. Germline values: CDR1 MNHNS, CDR2 SASEGT. Losses at the gene ends were 2 bases for V and 10 bases for J; bases not matched to a gene: 8. The CDR3 nucleotides read TGTGCCAGCAGTGAAATAATAGGGACAGGGGTATCACCCCTCCACTTT. The encoded protein is CASSEIIGTGVSPLHF.

This clonotype was seen more than once but under ten times. V and J are TRBV6-2 or TRBV6-3 and TRBJ1-2; perhaps TRBD1 as D (6 bases). Trimming stripped 2 bases from V and 0 bases from J, with 10 bases between. The CDR3 is 15 amino acids. CDR1 is MNHEY and CDR2 is SVGEGT in the germline V gene. CDR3 loop: CASSYPRGSNYGYTF. CDR3 in DNA: TGTGCCAGCAGTTACCCAAGGGGGTCTAACTATGGCTACACCTTC.

The CDR3 is CASSTGPRNTEAFF. The CDR3 DNA is TGTGCCAGCAGTACGGGGCCCAGGAACACTGAAGCTTTCTTT. This sequence joins TRBV6-2 or TRBV6-3 and TRBJ1-1; D might be TRBD1 (5 bases). Trimming took off 5 bases at V and 1 base at J, with 11 bases between the two ends. The CDR3 length is 14 residues. CDR1 is MNHEY and CDR2 is SVGEGT in the germline V gene.